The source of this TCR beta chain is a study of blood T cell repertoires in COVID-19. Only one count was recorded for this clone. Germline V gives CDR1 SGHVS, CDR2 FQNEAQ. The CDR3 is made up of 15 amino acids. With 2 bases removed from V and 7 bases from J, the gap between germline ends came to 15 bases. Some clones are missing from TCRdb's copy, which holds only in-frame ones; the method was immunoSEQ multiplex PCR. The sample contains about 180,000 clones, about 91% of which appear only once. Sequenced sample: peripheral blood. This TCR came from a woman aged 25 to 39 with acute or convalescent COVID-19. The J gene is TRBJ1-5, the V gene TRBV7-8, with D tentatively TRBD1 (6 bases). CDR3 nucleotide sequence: TGTGCCAGCAGCTTAACTAGGGACACTAGGCAGCCCCAGCATTTT. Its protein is CASSLTRDTRQPQHF. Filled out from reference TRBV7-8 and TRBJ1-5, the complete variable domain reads GAGVSQSPRYKVAKRGQDVALRCDPISGHVSLFWYQQALGQGPEFLTYFQNEAQLDKSGLPSDRFFAERPEGSVSTLKIQRTQQEDSAVYLCASSLTRDTRQPQHFGDGTRLSIL.